This T cell receptor (beta chain) appears in the sequencing data of a study of a mutant IDH1 vaccine in newly diagnosed glioma. Study overall: Patients received vaccination from 4-6 weeks after radiotherapy alone, or with temozolomide cycles.

From germline, CDR1 is ENHRY and CDR2 SYGVKD. CDR3 length: 13 residues. With 4 bases removed from V and 7 bases from J, the gap between germline ends came to 10 bases. General study points: Patients mounted vaccine-induced immune responses in roughly 93% of cases.

About this clone itself: Its specificity is unknown.

Profiling relied on immunoSEQ multiplex PCR, and the TCRdb table lists in-frame clones only, not all of them. Among around 36,000 clones listed, approximately 90% were seen once. Time point described: week 5, during vaccination. Every vaccination contained 300 ug of the mutant IDH1 20-mer peptide and was paired with topical imiquimod. The sample was PBMCs, taken from a glioma patient whose treatment included an IDH1 peptide vaccine. The V call is TRBV10-3, the J call TRBJ1-4; possibly TRBD1 for D (5 bases). This TCR came from a man in his fifties or sixties with glioma. The CDR3 here is CAISARVAEKLFF. DNA of the CDR3: TGTGCCATCAGTGCCAGGGTAGCTGAAAAACTGTTTTTT.